This TCR beta chain is from a study of human T cells and chemical hapten exposure. Across the study: Patients additionally received therapeutic doses of diphenylcyclopropenone on the scalp once a week, and this continued throughout the roughly 26-week study. The study, taken as a whole, reports: Patch test score showed a positive correlation with PT1 expanded TCR counts. The study found expanded TCRs formed significantly more large CDR3 similarity clusters than controls.

Deletions cut 0 bases from V and 3 bases from J, with 11 bases between. CDR3 length: 15 amino acids. Germline assignment: CDR1 LGHNA and CDR2 YSLEER. This clonotype was recorded at least ten times. The antigen remains undetermined. Time point in this sample: pre-sensitization, week 0. Regarding treatment: therapeutic diphenylcyclopropenone sensitization with weekly scalp DPC. Researchers extracted total RNA from unfractionated whole blood. Ahead of applying each patch test, blood was sampled. TCRdb analysed the RACE reads with MiXCR anew, one entry per CDR3 protein. In the table there are approximately 50,000 distinct CDR3 sequences, approximately 9.7% of which are singletons.

The clonotype comes from a woman in her 30s with alopecia areata. Some clones in this sample may be carry-over from other donors' samples. This chain uses TRBV4-3 with TRBJ1-2; possibly TRBD1 for D (6 bases). Specimen: whole blood, collected in connection with sensitization to the hapten diphenylcyclopropenone (DPC). CDR3 DNA sequence: TGCGCCAGCAGCCAAGATTCCAGGGGCGACTATGGCTACACCTTC. This sequence encodes CASSQDSRGDYGYTF.